Presented here are 14 T cell receptor beta chains from one specimen sequenced in a study of cytomegalovirus exposure and HLA in healthy donors. TCRdb keeps only in-frame clones here, not all; method: immunoSEQ multiplex PCR. The table lists roughly 47,000 clones, approximately 93% of them singletons, with 2% to 2.5% in the top ten. The specimen sequenced was PBMCs. The source of these receptors is a woman younger than 35 in good health and CMV-seronegative.

The gene calls are TRBV19 and TRBJ2-3; 9 bases agree with TRBD1. CDR3 length equals 15 residues. CDR1 LNHDA and CDR2 SQIVND come from the germline V gene (reference sequence). V lost 3 bases, J lost 4 bases, and 5 bases stayed unmatched. The CDR3 is CASSIGQGQADTQYF. The CDR3 DNA reads as TGTGCCAGTAGTATCGGACAGGGGCAGGCAGATACGCAGTATTTT.

This clone has just a few counts. The chain carries TRBV28 and TRBJ2-7; 7 bases are shared with TRBD1. V was clipped by 5 bases and J by 2 bases; unmatched bases: 3. This CDR3 region has 13 residues. In germline, CDR1 is MDHEN, CDR2 SYDVKM. In nucleotides, the CDR3 is TGTGCCAGCAGTACTCAGGGGGCCTACGAGCAGTACTTC. Protein product: CASSTQGAYEQYF.

The chain is built from TRBV6-6 and TRBJ2-7, with 10 bases fitting TRBD1. The CDR3 loop spans 15 amino acids. V dropped 0 bases and J dropped 4; count of bases not matched to a gene: 3. Germline V gene lookup returns CDR1 MNHNY and CDR2 SVGAGI (reference sequence). CDR3 sequence: CASSYSTGGPYEQYF. In nucleotides, the CDR3 is TGTGCCAGCAGTTACTCGACAGGGGGCCCGTACGAGCAGTACTTC.

The chain couples TRBV25-1 to TRBJ1-1; D is possibly TRBD1 (5 bases). This CDR3 contains 13 residues. Trimming left V 6 bases short and J 8 bases short, with 16 bases between. The germline V gene encodes CDR1 MGHDK and CDR2 SYGVNS. The CDR3 DNA reads TGTGCCAGCAGCATCTTTACACAGGAAGAAGCTTTCTTT. Translation: CASSIFTQEEAFF.

The chain employs TRBV11-1 and TRBJ1-1, with a tentative D call TRBD1 (6 bases). Germline V gene sequence: CDR1 SGHAT, CDR2 FQDESV (reference sequence). This CDR3 has 14 residues. Trimming cost V 7 bases and J 3 bases, with 15 bases left between them. The CDR3 loop reads CASKTGGAYTEAFF. For the CDR3, the DNA is TGTGCCAGCAAAACGGGGGGCGCGTACACTGAAGCTTTCTTT.

In DNA form, the CDR3 reads TGTGCCAGCAGGCCTACAGGGCTGAACACTGAAGCTTTCTTT. Protein product: CASRPTGLNTEAFF. The genes are TRBV2 and TRBJ1-1; D perhaps matches TRBD1 (6 bases). V dropped 6 bases and J dropped 0 bases, with 11 bases sitting between them. The CDR3 runs 14 residues. Germline assignment: CDR1 SNHLY and CDR2 FYNNEI.

The genes are TRBV4-2 and TRBJ1-3, with 7 bases identical to TRBD1. Looked up from germline, CDR1 is LGHNA and CDR2 is YNFKEQ. The length of the CDR3 is 17 residues. J lost 3 bases, V lost 2 bases, and 10 bases had no gene match. CDR3 sequence reads: CASSQFSQGPGGNTIYF. The DNA for the CDR3 is TGTGCCAGCAGCCAATTCTCACAGGGGCCTGGTGGAAACACCATATATTTT.

This chain's CDR3 is CASTDTEAFF. The DNA of the CDR3 is TGTGCCAGCACCGACACTGAAGCTTTCTTT. The V call is TRBV28, the J call TRBJ1-1; no firm D call. V was cut by 7 bases and J by 3 bases, with 3 bases left in between. Germline V gene sequence: CDR1 MDHEN, CDR2 SYDVKM. The CDR3 extends over 10 amino acids.

The genes are TRBV27 and TRBJ1-1, with D possibly matching TRBD1 (5 bases). V shed 7 bases and J shed 7 bases, with 16 bases lying between them. This CDR3 has 13 amino acids. Looked up from germline, CDR1 is MNHEY and CDR2 is SMNVEV (reference sequence). This CDR3 reads CASNPNGGGEAFF. The CDR3 nucleotides are TGTGCCAGCAACCCCAATGGGGGGGGTGAAGCTTTCTTT.

This chain links TRBV5-5 with TRBJ2-7; TRBD2 matches 8 bases. The CDR3 covers 13 residues. CDR1 is SGHKS, CDR2 YYEKEE, per germline (reference sequence). With 4 bases clipped from V and 4 bases from J, the junction kept 4 bases outside the gene matches. Written as DNA, the CDR3 is TGTGCCAGCAGCCGAGCGGGGGAGTACGAGCAGTACTTC. It specifies CASSRAGEYEQYF. Looking up the rest from reference TRBV5-5 and TRBJ2-7 gives the full variable domain: DAGVTQSPTHLIKTRGQQVTLRCSPISGHKSVSWYQQVLGQGPQFIFQYYEKEERGRGNFPDRFSARQFPNYSSELNVNALLLGDSALYLCASSRAGEYEQYFGPGTRLTVT.

This chain joins TRBV7-6 and TRBJ2-3, with TRBD2 as a possible D gene (6 bases). CDR1 is SGHVS and CDR2 is FNYEAQ in the germline V gene. V gave up 7 bases and J gave up 3 bases, with 17 bases separating them. The CDR3 length is 15 residues. This chain's CDR3 is CASTPRLEVTDTQYF. DNA of the CDR3: TGTGCCAGCACCCCAAGACTAGAAGTGACAGATACGCAGTATTTT.

The V gene is TRBV11-2, the J gene TRBJ1-1; D may be TRBD1 (5 bases). This CDR3 is 16 amino acids long. Trimming stripped 4 bases from V and 2 bases from J, with 17 bases between. Per germline, CDR1 SGHAT and CDR2 FQNNGV. The CDR3, as DNA: TGTGCCAGCAGCTCGCCGACCTCGGGGGTAAACACTGAAGCTTTCTTT. This translates into CASSSPTSGVNTEAFF.

The CDR3 is CASSSSGTTDHEQYF. CDR3 DNA: TGTGCCAGCAGTTCCTCCGGGACTACAGACCACGAGCAGTACTTC. The rearrangement uses TRBV28 and TRBJ2-7, with 7 bases fitting TRBD2. J was trimmed by 5 bases and V by 4 bases; bases with no gene match: 11. The CDR3 is 15 residues long. The germline CDR1 and CDR2 sequences are MDHEN and SYDVKM.

The rearrangement links TRBV4-1 to TRBJ2-7; the match to TRBD2 covers 7 bases. This CDR3 is 12 amino acids long. Losses at the gene ends were 5 bases for V and 5 bases for J; bases not matched to a gene: 3. CDR1 and CDR2 from the germline V gene are MGHRA and YSYEKL. The DNA of the CDR3 is TGCGCCAGCAGCGGGACTAACGACGAGCAGTACTTC. It specifies CASSGTNDEQYF.